Below, 2 T cell receptor beta chains from the same sample are listed, as sequenced in a study of T cell repertoires in cytomegalovirus infection. TCRdb ran MiXCR on the reads and lists one entry per CDR3 protein. The table lists roughly 920,000 distinct CDR3 sequences, roughly a third of them singletons. Which antigens these TCRs recognize remains unknown. Sequenced here: cultured CD8+ T cells from PBMCs, sampled from culture after CMV antigen stimulation. Receptors were obtained from a human donor in good health (CMV status not recorded). Some clones in this sample may be carry-over from other donors' samples.

The genes are TRBV6-5 and TRBJ2-6; no clear D gene. Germline values: CDR1 MNHEY, CDR2 SVGAGI. The CDR3 length is 14 residues. Trimming removed 4 bases from V and 4 bases from J, with 8 bases in between. CDR3 protein: CASSSMQGANVLTF. The CDR3 DNA follows: TGTGCCAGCAGTTCCATGCAGGGGGCCAACGTCCTGACTTTC.

The table lists this clonotype with many counts. This chain joins TRBV4-1 and TRBJ1-5; D gene unclear. Trimming shortened V by 1 base and J by 4 bases, and 5 bases separated the two germline ends. The CDR3 extends over 13 amino acids. In germline, CDR1 is MGHRA, CDR2 YSYEKL. In DNA form, the CDR3 reads TGCGCCAGCAGCCAAGCGCAGAATCAGCCCCAGCATTTT. It encodes CASSQAQNQPQHF.